Listed below are T cell receptor beta chains from one sample, sequenced in a study of blood T cell repertoires in COVID-19. Profiled with immunoSEQ multiplex PCR; TCRdb holds only in-frame clones, not every one. The data show around 200,000 clones, about 88% seen once. Input material: peripheral blood. All receptors come from an elderly woman with acute or convalescent COVID-19. Each CDR3 is given with its conserved first and last residue. The D gene is left open where the match is weak. Size values are once, few and many counts, or a class for expanded clones, and some rows have none.

cdr3_aa	cdr3_nt	j_call	d_call	v_call	clone_size
CASSLGGTGRTFF	TGTGCCAGCAGCTTAGGAGGGACAGGGCGAACTTTCTTT	TRBJ1-1	TRBD1	TRBV11-3	few
CASSPYPPYGYTF	TGTGCCAGCAGCCCGTATCCCCCTTATGGCTACACCTTC	TRBJ1-2	.	TRBV5-6	.
CASSIRDSLEAFF	TGTGCCAGCAGCATCCGGGACAGCCTTGAAGCTTTCTTT	TRBJ1-1	TRBD1	TRBV7-9	.
CASSQDQGAQRGYTF	TGTGCCAGCAGCCAAGATCAGGGGGCGCAGAGAGGCTACACCTTC	TRBJ1-2	TRBD1	TRBV3-1/TRBV3-2	few
CASSVEGQGTSRYNEQFF	TGTGCCAGCAGCGTAGAGGGTCAAGGGACTAGTCGATACAATGAGCAGTTCTTC	TRBJ2-1	TRBD2	TRBV9	.
CAWSDTGRDQPQHF	TGTGCCTGGAGCGATACAGGGAGAGATCAGCCCCAGCATTTT	TRBJ1-5	.	TRBV30	.
CASSPKGLVGEQYF	TGCGCCAGCAGTCCAAAGGGGCTTGTTGGCGAGCAGTACTTC	TRBJ2-7	.	TRBV23-1	.
CASSQGFIAGTQETQYF	TGCGCCAGCAGCCAAGGATTTATAGCGGGGACTCAAGAGACCCAGTACTTC	TRBJ2-5	TRBD2	TRBV4-3	.
CASRPTGGGGELFF	TGTGCCAGCAGACCAACAGGGGGCGGCGGGGAGCTGTTTTTT	TRBJ2-2	TRBD1	TRBV7-2	.
CASSKQGTGELFF	TGTGCCAGTAGTAAGCAGGGTACAGGGGAGCTGTTTTTT	TRBJ2-2	.	TRBV19	few
CASRRTGQWEAFF	TGTGCCAGCAGGAGGACAGGGCAATGGGAAGCTTTCTTT	TRBJ1-1	TRBD1	TRBV27	once
CATGRGSSYNEQFF	TGTGCCACAGGACGGGGGAGCTCCTACAATGAGCAGTTCTTC	TRBJ2-1	.	TRBV24-1	.
CASSPRQGIVYGYTF	TGTGCCAGCAGCCCAAGACAGGGTATCGTCTATGGCTACACCTTC	TRBJ1-2	TRBD1	TRBV7-2	.
CASTSGYYGYTF	TGTGCCAGCACCTCAGGCTACTATGGCTACACCTTC	TRBJ1-2	.	TRBV25-1	.
CASSLRGGWDTEAFF	TGTGCCAGCAGTTTACGGGGGGGCTGGGACACTGAAGCTTTCTTT	TRBJ1-1	.	TRBV28	.
CASRQSGYGYTF	TGTGCCAGCAGGCAGTCAGGATATGGCTACACCTTC	TRBJ1-2	.	TRBV6-5	.
CASSLVPGDYGYTF	TGTGCCAGCAGCTTAGTACCGGGGGACTATGGCTACACCTTC	TRBJ1-2	.	TRBV7-2	once
CASSSGYYGYTF	TGTGCCAGCAGTTCCGGTTACTATGGCTACACCTTC	TRBJ1-2	.	TRBV28	.
CASSLSQGGQHF	TGTGCCAGCAGCCTCTCACAGGGGGGACAGCATTTT	TRBJ1-5	TRBD1	TRBV12-3/TRBV12-4	.
CASSRGHGYEQYF	TGTGCCAGCAGCCGGGGACACGGCTACGAGCAGTACTTC	TRBJ2-7	.	TRBV7-8	few
CASQRQGSSYEQYF	TGTGCCAGCCAGAGACAGGGGTCGTCCTACGAGCAGTACTTC	TRBJ2-7	TRBD1	TRBV2	.
CASSWDIRVEAQHF	TGTGCCAGCAGTTGGGACATTCGAGTTGAGGCCCAGCATTTT	TRBJ1-5	.	TRBV6-2/TRBV6-3	once
CASSVLAPVSSYNEQFF	TGTGCCAGCAGCGTACTAGCGCCGGTAAGCTCCTACAATGAGCAGTTCTTC	TRBJ2-1	.	TRBV9	.
CASSVGAGAPGETQYF	TGTGCCAGCAGCGTAGGGGCGGGGGCCCCCGGGGAGACCCAGTACTTC	TRBJ2-5	.	TRBV9	few
CASSYGLAGDGTQYF	TGTGCCAGCAGTTACGGTCTAGCGGGAGACGGTACGCAGTATTTT	TRBJ2-3	TRBD2	TRBV6-5	.
CASGPAGGNTIYF	TGTGCCAGCGGCCCGGCAGGGGGGAACACCATATATTTT	TRBJ1-3	TRBD1	TRBV6-8	few
CASSPGLAGGSYEQYF	TGCGCCAGCAGCCCGGGACTAGCGGGAGGGTCCTACGAGCAGTACTTC	TRBJ2-7	TRBD2	TRBV5-1	.
CASSLGAGLGQPQHF	TGTGCCAGCAGTTTGGGGGCCGGCCTGGGGCAGCCCCAGCATTTT	TRBJ1-5	.	TRBV9	.
CASSLSPGGNQPQHF	TGCGCCAGCAGTTTATCCCCCGGGGGCAATCAGCCCCAGCATTTT	TRBJ1-5	.	TRBV5-1	.
CASSVGTYEQFF	TGTGCCAGCAGCGTAGGAACATATGAGCAGTTCTTC	TRBJ2-1	.	TRBV9	.
CASSHSGGEQYF	TGTGCCAGCAGCCATTCTGGGGGGGAGCAGTACTTC	TRBJ2-7	.	TRBV3-1/TRBV3-2	few
CASGWRREAGELFF	TGTGCTAGTGGTTGGCGGCGGGAGGCCGGGGAGCTGTTTTTT	TRBJ2-2	TRBD2	TRBV12-5	.
CASSQADNPRWGYTF	TGCGCCAGCAGCCAAGCAGACAACCCTCGCTGGGGCTACACCTTC	TRBJ1-2	.	TRBV4-3	once
CASSYDRGPGNTIYF	TGTGCCAGCAGTTACGACAGGGGACCTGGAAACACCATATATTTT	TRBJ1-3	TRBD1	TRBV6-2/TRBV6-3	.
CASSGTAYQPQHF	TGTGCCAGTAGTGGGACAGCTTATCAGCCCCAGCATTTT	TRBJ1-5	TRBD1	TRBV19	.
CASGPSRDRGGGFINTEAFF	TGCGCCAGCGGTCCCTCCCGGGACAGGGGAGGAGGTTTCATAAACACTGAAGCTTTCTTT	TRBJ1-1	TRBD1	TRBV10-1	.
CASSPPGGGRVAQPQHF	TGTGCCAGCTCACCACCAGGGGGGGGCAGGGTGGCTCAGCCCCAGCATTTT	TRBJ1-5	.	TRBV18	few
CSAFRGQETQYF	TGCAGCGCTTTCAGGGGCCAAGAGACCCAGTACTTC	TRBJ2-5	.	TRBV29-1	.
CASLGQGKTGELFF	TGTGCCAGCTTAGGACAGGGAAAAACCGGGGAGCTGTTTTTT	TRBJ2-2	TRBD1	TRBV6-6	.
CASSLSRGMGQPQHF	TGTGCCAGCAGTTTATCGCGAGGGATGGGTCAGCCCCAGCATTTT	TRBJ1-5	.	TRBV27	.
CASSVTGVSPLHF	TGTGCCAGCAGTGTAACAGGGGTTTCACCCCTCCACTTT	TRBJ1-6	TRBD1	TRBV27	few
CASSLSRQTDQPQHF	TGTGCCAGCAGTTTATCGAGGCAGACTGATCAGCCCCAGCATTTT	TRBJ1-5	.	TRBV27	few
CSASDYGYTF	TGCAGTGCCTCAGACTATGGCTACACCTTC	TRBJ1-2	.	TRBV20-1	.
CASQAGTGELFF	TGCGCCAGCCAAGCAGGGACCGGGGAGCTGTTTTTT	TRBJ2-2	.	TRBV5-1	.
CASSEGLPTEAFF	TGTGCCAGCAGTGAAGGCCTACCCACTGAAGCTTTCTTT	TRBJ1-1	.	TRBV2	few
CATSDSDRTNEQFF	TGTGCCACCAGTGACTCGGACAGGACGAATGAGCAGTTCTTC	TRBJ2-1	TRBD1	TRBV24-1	.
CASRAGSSYNSPLHF	TGTGCCAGCAGGGCGGGGAGCTCCTATAATTCACCCCTCCACTTT	TRBJ1-6	.	TRBV6-5	once
CASSSQGGGTEAFF	TGTGCCAGCAGCTCCCAGGGAGGGGGCACTGAAGCTTTCTTT	TRBJ1-1	.	TRBV16	.
CASMGGRRYTDTQYF	TGTGCCAGCATGGGGGGGCGACGATACACAGATACGCAGTATTTT	TRBJ2-3	.	TRBV6-5	.
CASTGSGTYTGELFF	TGTGCCAGTACAGGGAGCGGGACGTACACCGGGGAGCTGTTTTTT	TRBJ2-2	TRBD2	TRBV19	.
CASSQDPAGSSYNEQFF	TGCGCCAGCAGCCAAGATCCGGCTGGGAGCTCCTACAATGAGCAGTTCTTC	TRBJ2-1	.	TRBV4-1	.
CAWNKIVYTEAFF	TGTGCCTGGAATAAGATAGTCTACACTGAAGCTTTCTTT	TRBJ1-1	.	TRBV30	.
CASSRLALSYNEQFF	TGTGCCAGCAGCCGGCTAGCCCTTTCCTACAATGAGCAGTTCTTC	TRBJ2-1	.	TRBV14	.
CASSLGGPGNSPLHF	TGTGCCAGCAGCTTAGGAGGGCCGGGTAATTCACCCCTCCACTTT	TRBJ1-6	.	TRBV7-2	.
CASSLGSGVGQPQHF	TGTGCCAGCAGCTTAGGTAGCGGGGTCGGCCAGCCCCAGCATTTT	TRBJ1-5	.	TRBV11-2	many